Each of the 29 T cell receptor beta chains below was sequenced from the same sample in a study of T cell changes during pregnancy in multiple sclerosis. Assay used: immunoSEQ multiplex PCR; TCRdb lists only in-frame clones, some missing. The sample comprises over 45,000 clones, around 90% of which are singletons, and 1.9% rests with the top ten. This specimen was peripheral blood, taken in the first trimester of pregnancy. Receptor source: a female donor with multiple sclerosis, enrolled in a pregnancy study.

V gene TRBV19 combines with J gene TRBJ1-2; no reliable D call. The CDR3 extends over 15 amino acids. Per germline, CDR1 LNHDA and CDR2 SQIVND (reference sequence). Trimming left V 7 bases short and J 2 bases short, with 17 bases between. CDR3 in amino acids: CASTRDILFNYGYTF. The CDR3 coding sequence is TGTGCCAGTACCCGAGACATTTTGTTCAACTATGGCTACACCTTC.

The chain is built from TRBV5-6 and TRBJ2-1; unclear D gene. CDR1 SGHDT and CDR2 YYEEEE come from the germline V gene. With 4 bases removed from V and 9 bases from J, the gap between germline ends came to 20 bases. The CDR3 length is 15 residues. CDR3 sequence (DNA): TGTGCCAGCAGCCGCTCACCGTCTAGGTATAGTGAGCAGTTCTTC. Translation: CASSRSPSRYSEQFF.

V and J are TRBV6-6 and TRBJ1-4; 9 nucleotides align to TRBD1. Germline V CDR1 and CDR2: MNHNY, SVGAGI (reference sequence). This CDR3 is 13 amino acids long. V was pared by 10 bases and J by 8 bases, with 8 bases of the junction left unmatched. The CDR3, as DNA: TGTGCCACCTGGGGGGACAGGGAGGAAAAACTGTTTTTT. This codes for CATWGDREEKLFF.

A single count supports this clone. The chain is built from TRBV5-5 and TRBJ1-5; 7 nucleotides line up with TRBD1. With 4 bases clipped from V and 0 bases from J, the junction kept 10 bases outside the gene matches. In germline, CDR1 is SGHKS, CDR2 YYEKEE (reference sequence). The CDR3 runs 17 residues. CDR3 in DNA: TGTGCCAGCAGCCCCGGACAGGCTGACTATAGCAATCAGCCCCAGCATTTT. It yields the protein CASSPGQADYSNQPQHF.

The chain links TRBV14 to TRBJ2-1; TRBD2 matches 7 bases. CDR3 length: 16 residues. The germline gives CDR1 SGHDN, CDR2 FVKESK. The junction had 12 bases not matched to a gene; V was cut back by 5 bases and J by 5 bases. CDR3 nucleotide sequence: TGTGCCAGCAGCATGAAGCGGGGCCTCCGAAACAATGAGCAGTTCTTC. Residues: CASSMKRGLRNNEQFF.

This chain links TRBV4-1 with TRBJ1-5; the D is unclear. The CDR3 is 15 amino acids. V was shortened by 2 bases and J by 3 bases, with 11 bases between the two germline ends. Germline assignment: CDR1 MGHRA and CDR2 YSYEKL. This CDR3 reads CASSQREASNQPQHF. In DNA form, the CDR3 reads TGCGCCAGCAGCCAACGCGAGGCCTCCAATCAGCCCCAGCATTTT.

The chain recombines TRBV5-1 with TRBJ1-3, with a tentative D call TRBD1 (5 bases). V lost 3 bases to trimming and J lost 8 bases, with 21 bases between them. The CDR3 has 16 amino acids. Germline V gives CDR1 SGHRS, CDR2 YFSETQ. CDR3 region: CASSWASQGIRDTIYF. The CDR3 nucleotides are TGCGCCAGCAGCTGGGCCTCCCAGGGCATTCGTGACACCATATATTTT.

The chain uses TRBV2 and TRBJ2-1, with TRBD2 as a possible D gene (5 bases). The CDR3 contains 13 residues. The ends were cut back, 8 bases at V and 7 bases at J, with 15 bases in the middle. Germline CDR1 and CDR2: SNHLY and FYNNEI. CDR3 amino acids: CASAPERGNEQFF. The CDR3 nucleotides read TGTGCCAGCGCACCGGAACGAGGGAATGAGCAGTTCTTC.

The chain uses TRBV30 and TRBJ1-1, with 12 bases identical to TRBD1. V shed 2 bases and J 8 bases; nucleotides not matched to a gene: 6. The CDR3 covers 14 residues. The V gene's germline CDR1 is GTSNPN and CDR2 SVGIG (reference sequence). The chain's CDR3 is CAWSPGTGGLEAFF. The CDR3 DNA reads TGTGCCTGGAGTCCCGGGACAGGGGGCTTAGAAGCTTTCTTT. The full variable domain, completed using reference TRBV30 and TRBJ1-1, is SQTIHQWPATLVQPVGSPLSLECTVEGTSNPNLYWYRQAAGRGLQLLFYSVGIGQISSEVPQNLSASRPQDRQFILSSKKLLLSDSGFYLCAWSPGTGGLEAFFGQGTRLTVV.

The CDR3 DNA sequence: TGTGCCACCAGCAGGGACCGGACAGGGGGAAGCTACACCTTC. Translated: CATSRDRTGGSYTF. The gene calls are TRBV15 and TRBJ1-2; 10 bases agree with TRBD1. The V segment lost 3 bases and the J segment 9 bases; nucleotides outside the gene matches: 7. CDR3 size: 14 residues. The germline CDR1 and CDR2 sequences are LNHNV and YYDKDF (reference sequence). The complete variable domain, with remaining parts taken from reference TRBV15 and TRBJ1-2, reads DAMVIQNPRYQVTQFGKPVTLSCSQTLNHNVMYWYQQKSSQAPKLLFHYYDKDFNNEADTPDNFQSRRPNTSFCFLDIRSPGLGDTAMYLCATSRDRTGGSYTFGSGTRLTVV.

Only one count was recorded for this clone. The chain links TRBV5-1 to TRBJ1-2, with 8 bases aligning to TRBD1. The trim removed 3 bases at V and 3 bases at J, leaving 10 bases unmatched. Germline V gene sequence: CDR1 SGHRS, CDR2 YFSETQ. The CDR3 is made up of 16 amino acids. In nucleotides, the CDR3 is TGCGCCAGCAGCTCCGTCCCTCGGGACAGGCACTATGGCTACACCTTC. Amino acids: CASSSVPRDRHYGYTF.

V is TRBV6-1 and J is TRBJ1-2; 7 nucleotides agree with TRBD1. CDR3 size: 15 residues. The V and J ends lost 2 bases and 4 bases, in that order; junction bases with no gene match: 7. CDR1 MNHNS and CDR2 SASEGT come from the germline V gene. For the CDR3, the DNA is TGTGCCAGCAGTGAAAGGGCAGGGGGTGGCTATGGCTACACCTTC. Amino acid sequence: CASSERAGGGYGYTF.

The chain is built from TRBV9 and TRBJ2-3; 7 positions agree with TRBD2. Germline lookup yields CDR1 SGDLS and CDR2 YYNGEE. J lost 0 bases, V lost 4 bases, and 14 bases had no gene match. The CDR3 extends over 18 amino acids. The CDR3 nucleotides read TGTGCCAGCAGCCCACATACTAGCGAACCTTCTAGCACAGATACGCAGTATTTT. Translated, it gives CASSPHTSEPSSTDTQYF.

V and J are TRBV10-3 and TRBJ2-7, with a weak D call TRBD1 (6 bases). The CDR3 spans 14 residues. V was cut by 5 bases and J by 3 bases, with 14 bases left in between. Germline assignment: CDR1 ENHRY and CDR2 SYGVKD. In DNA, the CDR3 is TGTGCCATCAGTTCTCCGGGACATCTCTACGAGCAGTACTTC. Its protein product is CAISSPGHLYEQYF.

The CDR3 loop is CSVDLGQNTEAFF. In nucleotides, the CDR3 is TGCAGCGTTGACCTGGGACAGAACACTGAAGCTTTCTTT. The chain recombines TRBV29-1 with TRBJ1-1; D is possibly TRBD1 (6 bases). Germline CDR1 reads SQVTM; CDR2 reads ANQGSEA. V lost 3 bases to trimming and J lost 1 base, with 9 bases between them. The CDR3 sequence is 13 residues long.

The J gene is TRBJ1-2, the V gene TRBV5-1; the match to TRBD1 covers 9 bases. CDR1 and CDR2 from the germline V gene are SGHRS and YFSETQ. The V and J ends lost 0 bases and 7 bases, in that order; junction bases with no gene match: 10. This CDR3 region has 16 residues. CDR3 bases: TGCGCCAGCAGCTTGGACGCGGGACAGGGAAAACTTGGCTACACCTTC. It translates to CASSLDAGQGKLGYTF.

The rearrangement links TRBV5-1 to TRBJ1-1; 9 nucleotides match TRBD1. The CDR3 has 14 amino acids. Germline V gene data show CDR1 as SGHRS and CDR2 as YFSETQ. The junction had 4 bases not matched to a gene; V was cut back by 2 bases and J by 5 bases. The CDR3 DNA follows: TGCGCCAGCAGCTTTTTGGGGACAGGGACTGAAGCTTTCTTT. It specifies CASSFLGTGTEAFF.

The chain employs TRBV30 and TRBJ1-2; no definite D call. V dropped 2 bases and J dropped 3 bases, with 4 bases sitting between them. This CDR3 region has 11 residues. CDR1 is GTSNPN and CDR2 is SVGIG in the germline V gene (reference sequence). DNA of the CDR3: TGTGCCTGGAGTAGAGACTATGGCTACACCTTC. It is translated as CAWSRDYGYTF.

The V and J genes are TRBV2 and TRBJ2-6; 7 bases are a match to TRBD1. The germline V gene encodes CDR1 SNHLY and CDR2 FYNNEI. V shed 5 bases and J 2 bases; nucleotides not matched to a gene: 3. The CDR3 sequence is 15 residues long. The CDR3, as DNA: TGTGCCAGCAGTATACAGGGGACTGGGGCCAACGTCCTGACTTTC. Its translation is CASSIQGTGANVLTF.

The chain links TRBV6-5 to TRBJ1-2, with D tentatively TRBD1 (5 bases). The ends were cut back, 2 bases at V and 0 bases at J, with 10 bases in the middle. CDR1 is MNHEY, CDR2 SVGAGI, per germline. This CDR3 has 15 residues. CDR3 DNA sequence: TGTGCCAGCAGTTACGATGGGGCTACTAACTATGGCTACACCTTC. Its protein product is CASSYDGATNYGYTF.

Judged by abundance, this clone is medium-sized (0.01 to 0.1%). The rearrangement joins TRBV4-2 to TRBJ2-7; TRBD2 matches at 7 bases. Losses at the gene ends were 4 bases for V and 3 bases for J; bases not matched to a gene: 9. The CDR3 loop spans 15 amino acids. Germline V gene data show CDR1 as LGHNA and CDR2 as YNFKEQ. DNA for the CDR3: TGTGCCAGCAGCCCGGGACTGGGGGAGGGCTACGAGCAGTACTTC. Protein: CASSPGLGEGYEQYF.

This clone was found once. The chain combines TRBV5-4 with TRBJ1-2, with 10 bases fitting TRBD1. Germline CDR1 is SGHNT and CDR2 is YYREEE (reference sequence). The CDR3 extends over 15 amino acids. J was trimmed by 8 bases and V by 2 bases; bases with no gene match: 9. The CDR3 DNA follows: TGTGCCAGCAGCTTACCGGGACAGGGGTTATGGGGCTACACCTTC. Its protein product is CASSLPGQGLWGYTF.

The gene calls are TRBV27 and TRBJ2-3; 8 nucleotides line up with TRBD2. V trimming: 2 bases; J trimming: 9 bases; junction bases outside the gene matches: 4. There are 13 residues in the CDR3. The germline gives CDR1 MNHEY, CDR2 SMNVEV (reference sequence). CDR3 region: CASSLTGGATQYF. DNA of the CDR3: TGTGCCAGCAGTTTAACGGGGGGGGCGACGCAGTATTTT.

The chain uses TRBV29-1 and TRBJ1-5, with TRBD1 as a possible D gene (6 bases). This CDR3 comprises 12 residues. V lost 7 bases and J lost 7, with 14 bases in between. CDR1 and CDR2 from the germline V gene are SQVTM and ANQGSEA. As DNA, the CDR3 is TGCAGCGCTGGGGGCCATGGGCAGCCCCAGCATTTT. It encodes CSAGGHGQPQHF.

This clone is a singleton in its sample. The rearrangement uses TRBV7-3 and TRBJ2-5; 9 bases match TRBD1. Germline assignment: CDR1 SGHTA and CDR2 FQGTGA. Trimming cost V 0 bases and J 4 bases; bases outside gene matches: 3. This CDR3 spans 15 amino acids. The CDR3 here is CASSLTGTGLETQYF. The CDR3 DNA follows: TGTGCCAGCAGCTTAACAGGGACAGGGCTAGAGACCCAGTACTTC.

V and J are TRBV5-1 and TRBJ2-7, with 7 nucleotides matching TRBD1. The CDR3 loop spans 14 amino acids. CDR1 is SGHRS and CDR2 is YFSETQ in the germline V gene. V shed 4 bases and J 2 bases; nucleotides not matched to a gene: 6. This chain's CDR3 is CASSTEDRTYEQYF. In DNA, the CDR3 is TGCGCCAGCAGCACGGAGGACAGGACCTACGAGCAGTACTTC.

Only a few counts were recorded for this clone. V is TRBV7-9 and J is TRBJ1-6; D is possibly TRBD1 (5 bases). The CDR3 extends over 15 amino acids. Germline V CDR1 and CDR2: SEHNR, FQNEAQ (reference sequence). Trimming took 3 bases from V and 9 from J, leaving 15 bases between them. The CDR3 bases are TGTGCCAGCAGCTTTCGGGGCGCGGGGATTTCACCCCTCCACTTT. This translates into CASSFRGAGISPLHF.

The genes are TRBV19 and TRBJ2-2, with 8 bases aligning to TRBD1. CDR1 is LNHDA and CDR2 is SQIVND in the germline V gene (reference sequence). The CDR3 is 13 residues long. V trimming: 5 bases; J trimming: 6 bases; junction bases outside the gene matches: 2. The CDR3 reads CASSGQGAGELFF. The CDR3 region has the DNA TGTGCCAGTAGTGGACAGGGTGCCGGGGAGCTGTTTTTT.

The CDR3 here is CASSPAAGLAELTDTQYF. The CDR3 coding sequence is TGTGCCAGCAGTCCAGCGGCGGGACTAGCTGAACTCACAGATACGCAGTATTTT. V usage is TRBV25-1 and J usage is TRBJ2-3; 9 bases are shared with TRBD2. The germline V gene encodes CDR1 MGHDK and CDR2 SYGVNS. The CDR3 loop spans 18 amino acids. V shed 5 bases, J shed 2 bases, and the junction held 14 bases outside the gene matches.